These 5 T cell receptor beta chains were sequenced from one sample in a study of human T cells and chemical hapten exposure. TCRdb re-derived calls from the RACE reads in MiXCR, one entry per CDR3 protein. The sample contains approximately 91,000 distinct CDR3 sequences, 11% of which appear only once. Indicated time point: patch test 2, 6 weeks after DPC sensitization. Noted treatment: therapeutic diphenylcyclopropenone sensitization with weekly scalp DPC. The sample was whole blood, taken in connection with sensitization to the hapten diphenylcyclopropenone (DPC). The source of these receptors is a man between 18 and 35 years old with alopecia areata. Some clones in this sample may be carry-over from other donors' samples.

This clonotype occurred many times. The genes are TRBV7-2 and TRBJ2-1; D is ambiguous. V was cut by 4 bases and J by 6 bases, with 10 bases left in between. CDR1 is SGHTA, CDR2 FQGNSA, per germline. CDR3 length equals 13 residues. CDR3 loop: CASSSRWGNEQFF. The CDR3 DNA reads TGTGCCAGCAGCTCGCGTTGGGGCAATGAGCAGTTCTTC.

This clonotype was found many times. The V gene is TRBV14, the J gene TRBJ2-5; D gene unclear. The CDR3 extends over 14 amino acids. CDR1 is SGHDN, CDR2 FVKESK, per germline. With 1 base removed from V and 5 bases from J, the gap between germline ends came to 11 bases. CDR3 in amino acids: CASSQGARSETQYF. DNA of the CDR3: TGTGCCAGCAGCCAAGGGGCCCGGAGCGAGACCCAGTACTTC.

This clonotype was observed a handful of times. V and J are TRBV7-2 and TRBJ2-4; D is perhaps TRBD1 (5 bases). In germline, CDR1 is SGHTA, CDR2 FQGNSA. CDR3 length equals 14 residues. Trimming removed 4 bases at V and 3 bases at J, with 10 bases between. CDR3 in amino acids: CASSSDSIKNIQYF. DNA for the CDR3: TGTGCCAGCAGCTCAGACAGTATCAAAAACATTCAGTACTTC.

The chain is built from TRBV29-1 and TRBJ2-3; D remains ambiguous. CDR1 and CDR2 (germline): SQVTM, ANQGSEA. V shed 1 base and J shed 0 bases, with 5 bases lying between them. The length of the CDR3 is 13 residues. CDR3 nucleotide sequence: TGCAGCGTTGAAGGCGACAGCACAGATACGCAGTATTTT. This sequence encodes CSVEGDSTDTQYF.

The J gene is TRBJ2-5, the V gene TRBV12-3 or TRBV12-4, with 12 bases fitting TRBD1. The CDR3 contains 16 residues. V shed 4 bases and J 4 bases; nucleotides not matched to a gene: 7. CDR3 in amino acids: CASSSGDRGPLETQYF. CDR3 DNA sequence: TGTGCCAGCAGTTCGGGGGACAGGGGGCCTTTAGAGACCCAGTACTTC.